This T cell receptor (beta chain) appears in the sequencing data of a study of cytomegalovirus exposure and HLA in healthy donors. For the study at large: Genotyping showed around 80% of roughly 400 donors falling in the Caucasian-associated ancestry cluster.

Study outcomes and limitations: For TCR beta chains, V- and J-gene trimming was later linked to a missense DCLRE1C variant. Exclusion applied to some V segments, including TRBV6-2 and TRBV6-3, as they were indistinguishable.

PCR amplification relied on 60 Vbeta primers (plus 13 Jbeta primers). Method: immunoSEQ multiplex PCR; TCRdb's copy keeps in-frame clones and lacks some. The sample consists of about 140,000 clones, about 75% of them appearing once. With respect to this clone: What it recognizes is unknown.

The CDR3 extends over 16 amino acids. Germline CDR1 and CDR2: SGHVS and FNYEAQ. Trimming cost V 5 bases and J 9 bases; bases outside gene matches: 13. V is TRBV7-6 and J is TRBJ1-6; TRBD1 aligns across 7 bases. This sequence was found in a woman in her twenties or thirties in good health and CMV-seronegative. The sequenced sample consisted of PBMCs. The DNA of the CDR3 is TGTGCCAGCAGCCCTCAGGGGGGAGTCGCCGCTTCACCCCTCCACTTT. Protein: CASSPQGGVAASPLHF.